The 5 T cell receptor beta chains given below trace back to one sample, sequenced in a study of CD4 T cells in relation to SARS-CoV-2 and coronaviruses (dated by TCRdb to the early 2020s). Libraries were built with the immunoSEQ multiplex PCR assay. Held by TCRdb, this immuneACCESS table contains in-frame sequences only and omits some clones. Under half of the omission traces to an unresolved V gene where checked; the cause of the rest is unknown. The table for this sample lists 20,000 or so clones; around four fifths of them were counted only once. The ten largest make up about a fifth of the sample. CD4+ T cells from unexposed donors were collected before the COVID-19 pandemic (2011-2018). After around 10 days of culture, CD4+ T cells were isolated with the EasySep CD4+ T cell isolation kit. For these TCRs, the target antigens are not known. Source material: CD4+ T cells from PBMCs, cultured in vitro. These receptors were collected from a human donor in good health.

The chain couples TRBV12-3 or TRBV12-4 to TRBJ1-2; D gene unclear. V lost 2 bases and J 0 bases, leaving 4 bases between the germline ends. The CDR3 has 13 residues. The DNA of the CDR3 is TGTGCCAGCAGTTTATCCTCTAACTATGGCTACACCTTC. Its translation: CASSLSSNYGYTF.

The rearrangement links TRBV6-1 to TRBJ1-4, with unresolved D. The CDR3 has 11 amino acids. Trimming took off 2 bases at V and 11 bases at J, with 6 bases between the two ends. From germline, CDR1 is MNHNS and CDR2 SASEGT. In DNA, the CDR3 is TGTGCCAGCAGTGAACCGGGGAAACTGTTTTTT. Protein product: CASSEPGKLFF.

J is TRBJ2-7 and V is TRBV6-1; 9 nucleotides match TRBD2. Trimming took 0 bases from V and 2 from J; bases not matched to a gene: 5. This CDR3 is built from 16 residues. The germline CDR1 and CDR2 sequences are MNHNS and SASEGT. CDR3 in amino acids: CASSEAGQRGAYEQYF. The CDR3 DNA reads as TGTGCCAGCAGTGAAGCTGGCCAGCGGGGGGCCTACGAGCAGTACTTC.

The chain is built from TRBV27 and TRBJ2-5, with D maybe TRBD1 (7 bases). The germline V gene encodes CDR1 MNHEY and CDR2 SMNVEV (reference sequence). The CDR3 covers 17 residues. V lost 0 bases, J lost 4 bases, and 18 bases lay in between. The CDR3 DNA reads as TGTGCCAGCAGTTTATCTACCAGACAGGGACTGGGAGAGACCCAGTACTTC. It codes for CASSLSTRQGLGETQYF.

V usage is TRBV10-3 and J usage is TRBJ1-5; D gene unclear. CDR1 and CDR2 from the germline V gene are ENHRY and SYGVKD. V gave up 6 bases and J gave up 5 bases, with 14 bases separating them. The CDR3 is made up of 14 amino acids. The CDR3 DNA follows: TGTGCCATCAGCAACATAGACAAATATCAGCCCCAGCATTTT. Residues: CAISNIDKYQPQHF.